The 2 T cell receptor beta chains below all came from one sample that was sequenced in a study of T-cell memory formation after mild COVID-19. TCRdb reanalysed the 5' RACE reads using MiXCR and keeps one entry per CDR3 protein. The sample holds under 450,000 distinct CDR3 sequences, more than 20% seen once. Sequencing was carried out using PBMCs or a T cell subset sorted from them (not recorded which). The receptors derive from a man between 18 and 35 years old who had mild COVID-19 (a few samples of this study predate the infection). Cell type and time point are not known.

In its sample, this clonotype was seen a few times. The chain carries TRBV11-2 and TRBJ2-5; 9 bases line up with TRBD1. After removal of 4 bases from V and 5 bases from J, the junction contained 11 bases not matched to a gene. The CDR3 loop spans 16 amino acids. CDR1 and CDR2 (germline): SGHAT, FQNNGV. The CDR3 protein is CASSSRGGQGGETQYF. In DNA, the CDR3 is TGTGCCAGCAGCTCTAGAGGGGGACAGGGAGGCGAGACCCAGTACTTC.

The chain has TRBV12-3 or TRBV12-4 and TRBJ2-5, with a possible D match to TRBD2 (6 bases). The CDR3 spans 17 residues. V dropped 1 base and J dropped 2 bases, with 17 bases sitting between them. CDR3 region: CASSLGPPRGSQETQYF. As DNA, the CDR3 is TGTGCCAGCAGTTTAGGACCCCCCCGGGGGTCGCAAGAGACCCAGTACTTC.